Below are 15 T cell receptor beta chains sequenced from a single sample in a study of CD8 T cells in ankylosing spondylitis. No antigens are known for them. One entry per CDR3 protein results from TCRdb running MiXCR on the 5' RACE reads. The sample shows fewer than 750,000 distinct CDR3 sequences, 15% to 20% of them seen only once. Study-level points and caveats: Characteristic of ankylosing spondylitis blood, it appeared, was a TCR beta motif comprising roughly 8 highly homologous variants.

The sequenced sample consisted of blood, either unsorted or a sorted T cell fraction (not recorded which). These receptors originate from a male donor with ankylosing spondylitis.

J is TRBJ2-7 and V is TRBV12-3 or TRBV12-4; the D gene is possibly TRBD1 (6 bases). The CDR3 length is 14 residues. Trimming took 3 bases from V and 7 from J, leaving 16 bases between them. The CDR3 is CASSLVRGFSEQYF. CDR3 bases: TGTGCCAGCAGTTTGGTCAGGGGTTTCAGTGAGCAGTACTTC.

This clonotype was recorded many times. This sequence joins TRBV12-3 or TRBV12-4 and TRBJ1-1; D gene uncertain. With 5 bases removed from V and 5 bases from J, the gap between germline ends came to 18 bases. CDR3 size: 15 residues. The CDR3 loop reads CASSQRGRRWTEAFF. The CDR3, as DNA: TGTGCCAGCAGTCAACGAGGACGTAGGTGGACTGAAGCTTTCTTT.

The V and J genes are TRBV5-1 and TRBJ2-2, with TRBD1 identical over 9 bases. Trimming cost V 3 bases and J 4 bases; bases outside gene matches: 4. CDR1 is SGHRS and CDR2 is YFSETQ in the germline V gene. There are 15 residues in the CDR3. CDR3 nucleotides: TGCGCCAGCAGCTACGGGACAGGGACCACCGGGGAGCTGTTTTTT. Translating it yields CASSYGTGTTGELFF.

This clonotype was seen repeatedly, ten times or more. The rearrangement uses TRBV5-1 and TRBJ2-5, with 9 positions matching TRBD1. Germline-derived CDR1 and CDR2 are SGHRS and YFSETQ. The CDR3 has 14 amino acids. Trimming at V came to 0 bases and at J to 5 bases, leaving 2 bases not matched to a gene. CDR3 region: CASSLAGQGETQYF. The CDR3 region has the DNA TGCGCCAGCAGCTTGGCCGGACAGGGGGAGACCCAGTACTTC.

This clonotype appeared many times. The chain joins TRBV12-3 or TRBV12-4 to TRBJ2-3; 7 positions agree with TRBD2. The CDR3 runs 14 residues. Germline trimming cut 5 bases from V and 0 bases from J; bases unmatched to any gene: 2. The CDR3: CASSHSGSTDTQYF. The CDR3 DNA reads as TGTGCCAGCAGTCATAGCGGGAGCACAGATACGCAGTATTTT.

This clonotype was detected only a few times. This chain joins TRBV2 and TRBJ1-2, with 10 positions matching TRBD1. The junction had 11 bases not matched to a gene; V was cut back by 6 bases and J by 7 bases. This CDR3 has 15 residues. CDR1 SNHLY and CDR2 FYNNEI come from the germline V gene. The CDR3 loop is CASSPRDRGEGGYTF. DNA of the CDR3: TGTGCCAGCAGCCCCCGGGACAGGGGAGAGGGTGGCTACACCTTC.

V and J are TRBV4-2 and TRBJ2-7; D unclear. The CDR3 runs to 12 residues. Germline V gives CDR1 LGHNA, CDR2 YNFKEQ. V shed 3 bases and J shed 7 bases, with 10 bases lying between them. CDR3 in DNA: TGTGCCAGCAGCCAGACCGTTGGGGAGCAGTACTTC. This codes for CASSQTVGEQYF.

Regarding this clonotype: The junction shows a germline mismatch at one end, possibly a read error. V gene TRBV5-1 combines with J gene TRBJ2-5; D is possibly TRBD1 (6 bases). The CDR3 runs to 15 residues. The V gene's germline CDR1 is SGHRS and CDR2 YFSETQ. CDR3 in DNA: TGCACCAGCAGCATCGGGACACAGCTCCAAGAGACCCAGTACTTC. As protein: CTSSIGTQLQETQYF.

This CDR3 reads CASGSGVEAFF. CDR3 in DNA: TGTGCCAGCGGCTCGGGGGTTGAAGCTTTCTTT. This chain connects TRBV12-3 or TRBV12-4 to TRBJ1-1, with D possibly matching TRBD1 (5 bases). Deletions cut 8 bases from V and 7 bases from J, with 11 bases between. The CDR3 has 11 amino acids.

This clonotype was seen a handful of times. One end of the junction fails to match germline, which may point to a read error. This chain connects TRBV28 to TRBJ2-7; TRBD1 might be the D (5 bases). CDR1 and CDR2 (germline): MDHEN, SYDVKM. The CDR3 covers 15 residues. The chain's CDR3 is CASTVAGLSSDEQYF. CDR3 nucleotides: TGTGCCAGCACCGTCGCAGGGCTTTCCTCCGACGAGCAGTACTTC.

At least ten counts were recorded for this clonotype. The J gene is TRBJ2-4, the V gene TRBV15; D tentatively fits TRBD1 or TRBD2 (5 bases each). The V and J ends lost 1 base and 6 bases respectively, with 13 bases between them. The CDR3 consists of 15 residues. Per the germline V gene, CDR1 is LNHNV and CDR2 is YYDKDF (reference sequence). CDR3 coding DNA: TGTGCCACCAGCAGAGTGGGGGTGCCTTTAAACATTCAGTACTTC. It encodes CATSRVGVPLNIQYF.

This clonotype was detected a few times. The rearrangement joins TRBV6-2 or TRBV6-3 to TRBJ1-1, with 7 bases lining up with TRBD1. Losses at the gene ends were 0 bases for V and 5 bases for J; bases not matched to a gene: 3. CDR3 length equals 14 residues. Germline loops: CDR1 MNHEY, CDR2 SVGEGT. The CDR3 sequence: CASSYSYRGTEAFF. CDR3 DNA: TGTGCCAGCAGTTACTCGTACAGGGGTACTGAAGCTTTCTTT.

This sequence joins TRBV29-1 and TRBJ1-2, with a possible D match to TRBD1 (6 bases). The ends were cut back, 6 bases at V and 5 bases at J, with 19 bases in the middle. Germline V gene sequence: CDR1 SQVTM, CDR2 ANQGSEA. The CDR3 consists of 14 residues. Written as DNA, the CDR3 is TGCAGCGTCGAGGGGCAGGGGCGCGGGTATGGCTACACCTTC. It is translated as CSVEGQGRGYGYTF. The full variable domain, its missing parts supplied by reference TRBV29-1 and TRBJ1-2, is SAVISQKPSRDICQRGTSLTIQCQVDSQVTMMFWYRQQPGQSLTLIATANQGSEATYESGFVIDKFPISRPNLTFSTLTVSNMSPEDSSIYLCSVEGQGRGYGYTFGSGTRLTVV.

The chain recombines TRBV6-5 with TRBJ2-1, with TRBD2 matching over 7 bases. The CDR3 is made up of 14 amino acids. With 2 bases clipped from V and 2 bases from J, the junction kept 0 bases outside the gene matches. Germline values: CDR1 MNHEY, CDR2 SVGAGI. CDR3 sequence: CASSYREAYNEQFF. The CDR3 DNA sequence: TGTGCCAGCAGTTACCGGGAGGCCTACAATGAGCAGTTCTTC.

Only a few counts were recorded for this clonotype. The DNA for the CDR3 is TGTGCCAGCAGCGGGGGACAGGGCGCTTACAATGAGCAGTTCTTC. It codes for CASSGGQGAYNEQFF. The chain combines TRBV6-1 with TRBJ2-1, with 9 bases lining up with TRBD1. Per the germline V gene, CDR1 is MNHNS and CDR2 is SASEGT. This CDR3 is built from 15 residues. V was pared by 6 bases and J by 4 bases, with 7 bases of the junction left unmatched.